A single sample is the source of the 3 T cell receptor beta chains below, sequenced in a study of neurological immune-mediated disorders (dated by TCRdb to the late 2010s). The library was prepared using 5' RACE. The sample was run on an Illumina HiSeq 2500. The raw public reads went through TCRdb reprocessing: fastp at Q25, MiXCR clone calling, in-frame beta chains kept. Rows merge per CDR3 protein into single entries with the most common DNA and genes. This sample comprises nearly 60,000 distinct CDR3 sequences, about 3.7% of them detected only once. The ten largest clonotypes hold approximately 7% of the sample. The sequenced sample consisted of PBMCs. These receptors all come from a woman aged 55 to 70 with multiple sclerosis.

This clonotype was seen many times. V usage is TRBV4-1 and J usage is TRBJ2-7, with 9 bases lining up with TRBD2. The germline CDR1 and CDR2 sequences are MGHRA and YSYEKL. V lost 0 bases and J lost 5; bases outside the gene matches: 11. The CDR3 loop spans 17 amino acids. In DNA, the CDR3 is TGCGCCAGCAGCCAAGAGGAGGGGCTAGCGGGAACCCACGAGCAGTACTTC. Protein: CASSQEEGLAGTHEQYF.

This clonotype came up many times. This chain links TRBV12-3 or TRBV12-4 with TRBJ2-7; 9 bases line up with TRBD2. J lost 3 bases, V lost 4 bases, and 4 bases had no gene match. CDR3 size: 14 residues. CDR3 residues: CASSSGTSYYEQYF. CDR3 nucleotides: TGTGCCAGCAGTTCCGGGACTAGCTACTACGAGCAGTACTTC.

This clonotype has at least ten counts. V gene TRBV24-1 combines with J gene TRBJ2-2; 7 bases agree with TRBD1. CDR1 is KGHDR and CDR2 is SFDVKD in the germline V gene. The CDR3 is 17 amino acids. The junction had 7 bases not matched to a gene; V was cut back by 4 bases and J by 0 bases. CDR3 amino acids: CATSEAPGGSNTGELFF. In nucleotides, the CDR3 is TGTGCCACCAGTGAGGCTCCAGGGGGTTCGAACACCGGGGAGCTGTTTTTT.